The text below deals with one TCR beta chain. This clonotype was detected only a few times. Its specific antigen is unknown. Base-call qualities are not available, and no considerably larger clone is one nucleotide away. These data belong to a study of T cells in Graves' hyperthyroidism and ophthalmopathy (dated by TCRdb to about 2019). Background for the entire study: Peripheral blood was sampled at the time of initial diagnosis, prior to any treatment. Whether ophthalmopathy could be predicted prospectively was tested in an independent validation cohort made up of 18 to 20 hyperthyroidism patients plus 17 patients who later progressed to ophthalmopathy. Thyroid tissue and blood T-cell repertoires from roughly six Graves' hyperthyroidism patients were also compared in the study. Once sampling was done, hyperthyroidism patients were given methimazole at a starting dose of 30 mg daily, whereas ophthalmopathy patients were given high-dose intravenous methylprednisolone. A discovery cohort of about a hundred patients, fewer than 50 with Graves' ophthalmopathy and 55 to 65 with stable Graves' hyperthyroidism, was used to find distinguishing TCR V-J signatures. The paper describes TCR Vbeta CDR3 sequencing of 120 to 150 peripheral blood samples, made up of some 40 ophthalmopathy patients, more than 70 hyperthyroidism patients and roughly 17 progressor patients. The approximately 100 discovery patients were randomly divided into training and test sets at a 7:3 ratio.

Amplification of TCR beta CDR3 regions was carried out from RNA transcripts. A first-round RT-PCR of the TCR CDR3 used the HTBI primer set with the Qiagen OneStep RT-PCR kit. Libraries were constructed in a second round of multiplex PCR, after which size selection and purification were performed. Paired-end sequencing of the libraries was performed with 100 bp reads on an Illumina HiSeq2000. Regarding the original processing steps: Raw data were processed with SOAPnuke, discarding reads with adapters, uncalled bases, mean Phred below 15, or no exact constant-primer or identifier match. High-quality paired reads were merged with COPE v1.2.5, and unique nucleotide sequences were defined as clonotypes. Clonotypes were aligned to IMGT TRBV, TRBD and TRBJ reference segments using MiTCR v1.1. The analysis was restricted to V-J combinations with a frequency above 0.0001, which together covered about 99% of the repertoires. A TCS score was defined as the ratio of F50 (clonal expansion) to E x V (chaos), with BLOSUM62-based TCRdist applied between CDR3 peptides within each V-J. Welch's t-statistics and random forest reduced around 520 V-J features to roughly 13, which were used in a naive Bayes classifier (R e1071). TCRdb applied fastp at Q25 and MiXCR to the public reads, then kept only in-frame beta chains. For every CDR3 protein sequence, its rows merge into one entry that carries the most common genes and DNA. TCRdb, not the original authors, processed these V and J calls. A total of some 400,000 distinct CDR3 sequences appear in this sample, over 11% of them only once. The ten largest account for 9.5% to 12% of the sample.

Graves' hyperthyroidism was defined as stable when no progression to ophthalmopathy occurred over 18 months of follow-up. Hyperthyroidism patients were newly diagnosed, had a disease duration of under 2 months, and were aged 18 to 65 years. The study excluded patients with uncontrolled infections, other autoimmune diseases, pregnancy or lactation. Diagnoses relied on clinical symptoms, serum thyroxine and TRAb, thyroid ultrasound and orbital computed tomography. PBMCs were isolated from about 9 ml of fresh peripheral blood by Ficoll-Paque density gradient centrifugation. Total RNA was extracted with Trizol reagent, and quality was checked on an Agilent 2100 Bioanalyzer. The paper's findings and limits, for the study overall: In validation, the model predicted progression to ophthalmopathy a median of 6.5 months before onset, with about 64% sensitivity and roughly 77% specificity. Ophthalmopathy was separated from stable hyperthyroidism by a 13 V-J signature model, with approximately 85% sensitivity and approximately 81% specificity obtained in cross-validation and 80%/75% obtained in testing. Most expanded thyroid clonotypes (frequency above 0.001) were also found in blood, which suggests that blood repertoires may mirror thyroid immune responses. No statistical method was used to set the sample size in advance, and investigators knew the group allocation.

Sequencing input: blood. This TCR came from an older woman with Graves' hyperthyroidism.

The nucleotides read TGCGCCAGCAGCATGACAGGGGGGGAGACCCAGTACTTC. Its protein reads: CASSMTGGETQYF. The rearrangement joined TRBV5-1 to TRBJ2-5, with 9 bases matching TRBD1. CDR1 SGHRS and CDR2 YFSETQ were looked up in the germline V gene. Measured from the cysteine to the phenylalanine, the CDR3 is 13 residues long. This entry keeps only the CDR3 DNA: 39 bases, framed from base 1. Relative to germline, V is missing 4 bases and J is missing 5 bases, with 3 bases of the junction outside any gene match. Where the CDR3 stops, the reference TRBV5-1 and TRBJ2-5 genes take over; the full variable domain is KAGVTQTPRYLIKTRGQQVTLSCSPISGHRSVSWYQQTPGQGLQFLFEYFSETQRNKGNFPGRFSGRQFSNSRSEMNVSTLELGDSALYLCASSMTGGETQYFGPGTRLLVL.